The present TCR beta chain was sequenced within a study of blood T cell repertoires in COVID-19. Method: immunoSEQ multiplex PCR; TCRdb's copy keeps in-frame clones and lacks some. The data show about 270,000 clones, approximately 89% seen once. The germline V gene has CDR1 SGHNT and CDR2 YYREEE (reference sequence). The CDR3 is made up of 16 amino acids. The ends lost 0 bases at V and 2 bases at J; junction bases unmatched: 5. In this sample, this clone turned up once. The sequence derives from a woman aged 18-29 years who had recovered from COVID-19. The V call is TRBV5-4, the J call TRBJ2-1, with 7 bases identical to TRBD1. Sequencing input: PBMCs or T cells enriched from blood (not recorded which). The CDR3 sequence is CASSLGGQRPYNEQFF. The CDR3 DNA reads TGTGCCAGCAGCTTGGGGGGACAGCGCCCCTACAATGAGCAGTTCTTC.